The 24 T cell receptor beta chains reported below all come from one sample, sequenced in a study of T cells in Graves' hyperthyroidism and ophthalmopathy. RNA transcripts yielded amplified TCR beta CDR3 regions. With the HTBI primer set, the TCR CDR3 went through a first round of RT-PCR. Each CDR3 protein gets one entry after TCRdb re-called the multiplex PCR reads with MiXCR. The table shows roughly 380,000 distinct CDR3 sequences, with about a fifth occurring only once. Material: blood. Receptors originate from a woman between 18 and 29 years old with Graves' hyperthyroidism.

This rearrangement joins TRBV27 to TRBJ2-7; TRBD1 agrees at 8 bases. There are 13 residues in the CDR3. Looked up from germline, CDR1 is MNHEY and CDR2 is SMNVEV (reference sequence). Germline trimming cut 6 bases from V and 6 bases from J; bases unmatched to any gene: 7. The CDR3 DNA reads as TGTGCCAGCAGACCGGGACAGGCGGGCGAGCAGTACTTC. Translated: CASRPGQAGEQYF.

The chain links TRBV2 to TRBJ2-7; 7 nucleotides match TRBD1. The CDR3 has 15 residues. V trimming: 6 bases; J trimming: 4 bases; junction bases outside the gene matches: 12. In germline, CDR1 is SNHLY, CDR2 FYNNEI. The CDR3 sequence is CASRDPGQKSYEQYF. For the CDR3, the DNA is TGTGCCAGCAGGGATCCGGGACAGAAGTCTTACGAGCAGTACTTC.

The J gene is TRBJ1-1, the V gene TRBV5-1, with 12 bases matching TRBD1. This CDR3 has 14 residues. J was trimmed by 8 bases and V by 4 bases; bases with no gene match: 6. The germline V gene encodes CDR1 SGHRS and CDR2 YFSETQ. The CDR3, as DNA: TGCGCCAGCAGCGGGACAGGGGGCGCGGGAGAAGCTTTCTTT. As protein: CASSGTGGAGEAFF.

This clonotype was seen many times. This chain connects TRBV12-3 or TRBV12-4 to TRBJ2-6, with D perhaps TRBD1 (6 bases). The V gene lost 8 bases and the J gene lost 4 bases, with 18 bases spanning the gap. The CDR3 is made up of 16 amino acids. CDR3 in DNA: TGTGCCAGCGGATCTCTCCACAGGGCCGGGGCCAACGTCCTGACTTTC. This gives the protein CASGSLHRAGANVLTF.

The table lists this clonotype with a few counts. The CDR3 is CASSPRPRGGTTFKETQYF. DNA for the CDR3: TGTGCCAGCAGCCCCCGCCCTCGCGGGGGGACTACATTTAAAGAGACCCAGTACTTC. The chain uses TRBV4-2 and TRBJ2-5, with TRBD2 matching 8 bases. Germline CDR1 and CDR2: LGHNA and YNFKEQ. The length of the CDR3 is 19 residues. Trimming took 4 bases from V and 3 from J; bases not matched to a gene: 19.

This clonotype was recorded at least ten times. The rearrangement joins TRBV27 to TRBJ1-1; D unclear. Trimming left V 4 bases short and J 6 bases short, with 15 bases between. Germline V gene sequence: CDR1 MNHEY, CDR2 SMNVEV (reference sequence). The CDR3 has 14 amino acids. DNA for the CDR3: TGTGCCAGCAGTTCCCCCTCCCGGTTGGCTGAAGCTTTCTTT. Its protein is CASSSPSRLAEAFF.

This clonotype was picked up a small number of times. The V call is TRBV6-5, the J call TRBJ2-5, with 10 bases matching TRBD2. The trim removed 0 bases at V and 3 bases at J, leaving 4 bases unmatched. This CDR3 spans 16 amino acids. From germline, CDR1 is MNHEY and CDR2 SVGAGI. CDR3 sequence reads: CASSYSPSGRKETQYF. The DNA of the CDR3 is TGTGCCAGCAGTTACTCGCCTAGCGGGAGAAAAGAGACCCAGTACTTC.

The J gene is TRBJ2-7, the V gene TRBV2, with D possibly TRBD2 on 5 matching bases. Trimming shortened V by 7 bases and J by 6 bases, and 10 bases separated the two germline ends. The CDR3 length is 11 residues. The germline gives CDR1 SNHLY, CDR2 FYNNEI. The CDR3 nucleotides are TGTGCCAGCATGCTAGGACTCGAGCAGTACTTC. It specifies CASMLGLEQYF.

Turning to this clonotype: A read error may be the cause here, since a much bigger clone is one base away. The conserved final phenylalanine or tryptophan is absent from the CDR3, which likely points to a read error. The chain is built from TRBV18 and TRBJ1-2, with 9 bases lining up with TRBD1. There are 15 residues in the CDR3. Looked up from germline, CDR1 is KGHSH and CDR2 is LQKENI. V lost 4 bases to trimming and J lost 4 bases; unmatched junction nucleotides: 7. This chain's CDR3 is CASSQGDRDGYGYTV. For the CDR3, the DNA is TGTGCCAGCTCACAGGGGGACAGGGATGGCTATGGCTACACCGTC.

This rearrangement joins TRBV18 to TRBJ1-3, with D unresolved. Trimming stripped 2 bases from V and 4 bases from J, with 3 bases between. The CDR3 consists of 12 residues. Per the germline V gene, CDR1 is KGHSH and CDR2 is LQKENI. The CDR3 is CASSPNGNTIYF. The CDR3 DNA reads TGTGCCAGCTCACCAAACGGAAACACCATATATTTT.

In its sample, this clonotype was seen a few times. The chain employs TRBV7-6 and TRBJ2-1; D is unresolved. In germline, CDR1 is SGHVS, CDR2 FNYEAQ. Trimming removed 1 base from V and 4 bases from J, with 11 bases in between. This CDR3 is built from 15 residues. This CDR3 is CASSLELGLYNEQFF. In nucleotides, the CDR3 is TGTGCCAGCAGCTTAGAGCTCGGTCTATACAATGAGCAGTTCTTC.

V usage is TRBV6-5 and J usage is TRBJ2-7; tentative D call: TRBD2 (5 bases). This CDR3 is built from 16 residues. Trimming shortened V by 2 bases and J by 2 bases, and 16 bases separated the two germline ends. Germline values: CDR1 MNHEY, CDR2 SVGAGI. Written as DNA, the CDR3 is TGTGCCAGCAGTTACGCGTATATGGCGGGTACCTACGAGCAGTACTTC. Its translation is CASSYAYMAGTYEQYF.

This clonotype showed up many times. The rearrangement joins TRBV11-2 to TRBJ2-7; no clear D. CDR1 is SGHAT and CDR2 is FQNNGV in the germline V gene. V was cut by 1 base and J by 7 bases, with 11 bases left in between. The CDR3 runs to 13 residues. In nucleotides, the CDR3 is TGTGCCAGCAGCTTAGTCCCCCCACAAGAGCAGTACTTC. It codes for CASSLVPPQEQYF.

This clonotype was seen many times. The chain carries TRBV6-1 and TRBJ2-3, with 11 bases fitting TRBD1. CDR1 is MNHNS, CDR2 SASEGT, per germline. The CDR3 has 15 residues. J was trimmed by 3 bases and V by 5 bases; bases with no gene match: 4. CDR3 nucleotides: TGTGCCAGCAGTACGGACAGGGGGCAGACAGATACGCAGTATTTT. Protein: CASSTDRGQTDTQYF.

The gene calls are TRBV12-3 or TRBV12-4 and TRBJ1-1; TRBD1 is a possible D gene (5 bases). The CDR3 spans 17 residues. V was trimmed by 3 bases and J by 3 bases, leaving 20 bases between them. The DNA for the CDR3 is TGTGCCAGCAGTTTGACCGGGACCCCTGACGGGGACACTGAAGCTTTCTTT. Amino acid sequence: CASSLTGTPDGDTEAFF.

The chain couples TRBV12-3 or TRBV12-4 to TRBJ1-2; D remains ambiguous. The CDR3 spans 12 residues. The V gene lost 7 bases and the J gene lost 7 bases, with 13 bases spanning the gap. This CDR3 reads CASNLSGFGYTF. In DNA form, the CDR3 reads TGTGCCAGCAACCTGTCGGGCTTTGGCTACACCTTC.

As concerns this clonotype: A junction boundary mismatches the germline segment, possibly from a read error. The J gene is TRBJ1-1, the V gene TRBV6-1; no clear D. CDR1 MNHNS and CDR2 SASEGT come from the germline V gene. This CDR3 is 14 amino acids long. DNA of the CDR3: TGTGCCAGCAGTGCCCGGGATATGAACACTCAAGCTTTCTTT. This translates into CASSARDMNTQAFF.

The sample holds many counts of this clonotype. CDR3 sequence reads: CASSFVRGAGRETQYF. In DNA form, the CDR3 reads TGTGCCAGCAGCTTTGTGAGGGGGGCTGGCCGAGAGACCCAGTACTTC. J is TRBJ2-5 and V is TRBV5-8; D is tentatively TRBD1 or TRBD2 (6 bases each). Trimming cost V 2 bases and J 4 bases, with 18 bases left between them. CDR3 length: 16 residues. CDR1 is SGHTS and CDR2 is YDEGEE in the germline V gene.

This clonotype was detected many times. The V call is TRBV6-1, the J call TRBJ1-2; 8 positions agree with TRBD1. Looked up from germline, CDR1 is MNHNS and CDR2 is SASEGT. The J segment lost 4 bases and the V segment lost 6 bases, leaving 7 bases of the junction unmatched. The CDR3 is made up of 14 amino acids. CDR3 sequence: CASSPPGGVYGYTF. The DNA of the CDR3 is TGTGCCAGCAGCCCACCAGGGGGCGTCTATGGCTACACCTTC.

This clonotype has just a few counts. The rearrangement uses TRBV12-3 or TRBV12-4 and TRBJ1-1; TRBD1 might be the D (6 bases). Trimming shortened V by 4 bases and J by 4 bases, and 10 bases separated the two germline ends. This CDR3 spans 13 amino acids. The DNA for the CDR3 is TGTGCCAGCAGTTACAGGGCCGCCACTGAAGCTTTCTTT. This gives the protein CASSYRAATEAFF.

This clonotype was detected many times. A junction boundary mismatches the germline segment, possibly from a read error. The chain is built from TRBV11-2 and TRBJ1-2; 12 bases map to TRBD1. There are 14 residues in the CDR3. Germline lookup yields CDR1 SGHAT and CDR2 FQNNGV. CDR3 coding DNA: TGTGCCAGCAGCTTAGATCTTGGGACAGGGGGCGTCTACTTC. Translated, it gives CASSLDLGTGGVYF.

This clonotype was picked up many times. J is TRBJ1-1 and V is TRBV7-3; TRBD1 agrees at 7 bases. J was trimmed by 8 bases and V by 5 bases; bases with no gene match: 8. Germline CDR1 reads SGHTA; CDR2 reads FQGTGA. The CDR3 spans 13 residues. The CDR3 DNA is TGTGCCAGCAGCCTATTGACAGGGCTCGAAGCTTTCTTT. Protein product: CASSLLTGLEAFF.

The V and J genes are TRBV5-1 and TRBJ1-2; TRBD1 matches 7 bases. The CDR3 contains 13 residues. CDR1 and CDR2 from the germline V gene are SGHRS and YFSETQ. Unmatched junction bases numbered 9, after V lost 5 bases and J lost 8 bases. CDR3 nucleotides: TGCGCCAGCAGTACTAGACAGGGAAGCGGCTACACCTTC. It encodes CASSTRQGSGYTF. The full variable domain, with the rest looked up from reference TRBV5-1 and TRBJ1-2, is KAGVTQTPRYLIKTRGQQVTLSCSPISGHRSVSWYQQTPGQGLQFLFEYFSETQRNKGNFPGRFSGRQFSNSRSEMNVSTLELGDSALYLCASSTRQGSGYTFGSGTRLTVV.

The CDR3 bases are TGTGCCAGTAGTATAGAGGGAAACATTCAGTACTTC. Translation gives CASSIEGNIQYF. The chain joins TRBV19 to TRBJ2-4, with D unclear. Trimming shortened V by 0 bases and J by 6 bases, and 3 bases separated the two germline ends. The CDR3 spans 12 residues. Germline V gives CDR1 LNHDA, CDR2 SQIVND (reference sequence).